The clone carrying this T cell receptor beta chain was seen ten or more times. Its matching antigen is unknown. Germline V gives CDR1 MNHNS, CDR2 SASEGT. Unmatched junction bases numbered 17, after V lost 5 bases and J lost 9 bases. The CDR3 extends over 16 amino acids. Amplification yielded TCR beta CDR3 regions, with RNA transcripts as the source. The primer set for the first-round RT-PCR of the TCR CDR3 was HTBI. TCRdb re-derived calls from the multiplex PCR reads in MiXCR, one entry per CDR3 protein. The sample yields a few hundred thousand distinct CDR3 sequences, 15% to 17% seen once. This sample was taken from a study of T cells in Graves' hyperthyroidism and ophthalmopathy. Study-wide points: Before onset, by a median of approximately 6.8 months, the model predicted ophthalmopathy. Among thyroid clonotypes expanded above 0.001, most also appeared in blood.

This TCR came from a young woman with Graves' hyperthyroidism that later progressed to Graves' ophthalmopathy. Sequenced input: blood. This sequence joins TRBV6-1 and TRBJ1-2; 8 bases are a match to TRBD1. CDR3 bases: TGTGCCAGCAGTCTACCCCCGAGCAGGGGGCTTTTGAGCTACACCTTC. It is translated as CASSLPPSRGLLSYTF.